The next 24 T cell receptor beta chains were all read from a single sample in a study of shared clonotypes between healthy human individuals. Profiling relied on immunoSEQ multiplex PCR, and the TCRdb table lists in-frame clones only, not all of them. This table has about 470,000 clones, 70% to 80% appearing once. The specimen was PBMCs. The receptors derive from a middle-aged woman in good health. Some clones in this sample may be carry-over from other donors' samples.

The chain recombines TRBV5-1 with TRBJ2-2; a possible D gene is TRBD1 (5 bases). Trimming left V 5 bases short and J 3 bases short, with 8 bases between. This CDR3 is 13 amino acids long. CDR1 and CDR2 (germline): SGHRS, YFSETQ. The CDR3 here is CASRVQDTGELFF. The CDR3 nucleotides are TGCGCCAGCAGGGTACAGGACACCGGGGAGCTGTTTTTT.

The CDR3 protein is CASSNTGSGNQPQHF. CDR3 in DNA: TGTGCCAGCAGCAACACAGGGTCGGGCAATCAGCCCCAGCATTTT. The rearrangement uses TRBV5-5 and TRBJ1-5; TRBD1 might be the D (6 bases). V was shortened by 4 bases and J by 2 bases, with 13 bases between the two germline ends. Per germline, CDR1 SGHKS and CDR2 YYEKEE (reference sequence). The CDR3 is made up of 15 amino acids.

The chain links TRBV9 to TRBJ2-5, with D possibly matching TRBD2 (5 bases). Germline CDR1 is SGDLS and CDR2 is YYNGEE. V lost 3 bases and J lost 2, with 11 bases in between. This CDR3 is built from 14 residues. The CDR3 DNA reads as TGTGCCAGCAGCGCTGGACTGACACAAGAGACCCAGTACTTC. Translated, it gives CASSAGLTQETQYF.

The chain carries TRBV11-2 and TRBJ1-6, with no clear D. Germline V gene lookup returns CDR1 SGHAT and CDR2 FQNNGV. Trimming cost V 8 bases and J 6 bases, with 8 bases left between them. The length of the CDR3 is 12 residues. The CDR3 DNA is TGTGCCAGCGGTACCTCTAATTCACCCCTCCACTTT. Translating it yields CASGTSNSPLHF.

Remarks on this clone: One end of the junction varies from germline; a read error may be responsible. The CDR3 region has the DNA TGTGCCAGCAGAGAAGAATTTTTCCGACTAGCGGGAGGTGGCGATGAGCAGTTCTTC. Residues: CASREEFFRLAGGGDEQFF. V and J are TRBV2 and TRBJ2-1, with TRBD2 identical over 13 bases. The CDR3 contains 19 residues. CDR1 and CDR2 (germline): SNHLY, FYNNEI.

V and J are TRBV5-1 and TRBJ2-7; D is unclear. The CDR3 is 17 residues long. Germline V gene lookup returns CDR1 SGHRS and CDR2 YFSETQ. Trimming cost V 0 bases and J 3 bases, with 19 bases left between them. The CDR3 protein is CASSLGPIVSTSYEQYF. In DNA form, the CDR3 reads TGCGCCAGCAGCTTGGGCCCTATAGTTTCCACAAGCTACGAGCAGTACTTC.

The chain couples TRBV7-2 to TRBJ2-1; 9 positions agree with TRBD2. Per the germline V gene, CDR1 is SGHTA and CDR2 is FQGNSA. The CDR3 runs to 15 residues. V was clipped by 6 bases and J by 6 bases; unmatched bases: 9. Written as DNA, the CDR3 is TGTGCCAGCAGGGAGACACTAGCGGGCCCCAATGAGCAGTTCTTC. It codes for CASRETLAGPNEQFF.

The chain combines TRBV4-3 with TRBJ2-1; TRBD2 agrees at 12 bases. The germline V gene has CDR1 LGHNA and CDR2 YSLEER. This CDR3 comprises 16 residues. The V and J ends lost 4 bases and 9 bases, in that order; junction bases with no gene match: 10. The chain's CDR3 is CASSPSLAGGQIEQFF. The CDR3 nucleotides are TGCGCCAGCAGCCCCTCCCTAGCGGGAGGGCAGATTGAGCAGTTCTTC.

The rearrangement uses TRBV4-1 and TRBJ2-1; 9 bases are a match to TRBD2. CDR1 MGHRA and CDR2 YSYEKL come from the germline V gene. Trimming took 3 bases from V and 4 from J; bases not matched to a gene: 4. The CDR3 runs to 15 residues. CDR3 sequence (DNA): TGCGCCAGCAGCCAGGGCCTAGCGGGGTACAATGAGCAGTTCTTC. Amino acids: CASSQGLAGYNEQFF.

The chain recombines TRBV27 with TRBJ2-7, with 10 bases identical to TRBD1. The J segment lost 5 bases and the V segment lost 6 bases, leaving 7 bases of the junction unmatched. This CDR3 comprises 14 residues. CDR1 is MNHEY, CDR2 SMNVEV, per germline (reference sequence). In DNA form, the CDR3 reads TGTGCCAGCAGGCCGGGACAGGGGATCAACGAGCAGTACTTC. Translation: CASRPGQGINEQYF.

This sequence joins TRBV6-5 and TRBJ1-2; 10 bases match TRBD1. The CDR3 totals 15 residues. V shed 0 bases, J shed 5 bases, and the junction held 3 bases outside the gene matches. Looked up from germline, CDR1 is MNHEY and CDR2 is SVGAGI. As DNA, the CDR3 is TGTGCCAGCAGTTACTCTCGACAGGGGGCGTATGGCTACACCTTC. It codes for CASSYSRQGAYGYTF.

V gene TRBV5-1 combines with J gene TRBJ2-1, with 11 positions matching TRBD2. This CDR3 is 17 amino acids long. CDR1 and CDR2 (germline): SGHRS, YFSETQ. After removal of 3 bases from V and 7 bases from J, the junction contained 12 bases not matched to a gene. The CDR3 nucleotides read TGCGCCAGCAGCTCCTCTACGCTAGCGGGAGGCATGAATGAGCAGTTCTTC. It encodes CASSSSTLAGGMNEQFF.

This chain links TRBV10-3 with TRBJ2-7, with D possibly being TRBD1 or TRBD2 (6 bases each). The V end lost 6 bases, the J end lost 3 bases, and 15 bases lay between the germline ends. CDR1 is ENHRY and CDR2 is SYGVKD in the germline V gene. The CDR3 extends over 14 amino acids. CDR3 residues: CAIRGAGQHYEQYF. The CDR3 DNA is TGTGCCATCAGAGGGGCGGGACAACACTACGAGCAGTACTTC.

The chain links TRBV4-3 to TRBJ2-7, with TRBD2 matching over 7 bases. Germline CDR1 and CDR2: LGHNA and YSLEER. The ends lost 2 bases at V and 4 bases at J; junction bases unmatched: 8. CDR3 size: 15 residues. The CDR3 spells CASSQSSGSQYEQYF. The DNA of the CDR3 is TGCGCCAGCAGCCAATCTAGCGGCAGCCAGTACGAGCAGTACTTC.

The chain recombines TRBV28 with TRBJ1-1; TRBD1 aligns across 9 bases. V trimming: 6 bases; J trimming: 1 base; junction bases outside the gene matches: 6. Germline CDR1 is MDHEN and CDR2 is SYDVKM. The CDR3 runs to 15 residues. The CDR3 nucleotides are TGTGCCAGCAGGAGATCGACAGGGGGGAACACTGAAGCTTTCTTT. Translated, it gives CASRRSTGGNTEAFF.

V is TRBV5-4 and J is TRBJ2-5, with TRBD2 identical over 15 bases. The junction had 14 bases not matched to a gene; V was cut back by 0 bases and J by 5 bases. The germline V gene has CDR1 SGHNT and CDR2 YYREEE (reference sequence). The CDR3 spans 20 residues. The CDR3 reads CASSLDLGLAGGPKTETQYF. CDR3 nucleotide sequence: TGTGCCAGCAGCTTGGACCTAGGACTAGCGGGAGGGCCGAAGACGGAGACCCAGTACTTC.

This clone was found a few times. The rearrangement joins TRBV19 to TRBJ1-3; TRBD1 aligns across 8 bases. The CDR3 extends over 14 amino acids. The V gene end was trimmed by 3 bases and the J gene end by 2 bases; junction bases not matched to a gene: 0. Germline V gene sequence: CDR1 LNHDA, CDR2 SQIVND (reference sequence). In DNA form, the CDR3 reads TGTGCCAGTAGTATGACAGGGGCTGGAAACACCATATATTTT. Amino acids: CASSMTGAGNTIYF.

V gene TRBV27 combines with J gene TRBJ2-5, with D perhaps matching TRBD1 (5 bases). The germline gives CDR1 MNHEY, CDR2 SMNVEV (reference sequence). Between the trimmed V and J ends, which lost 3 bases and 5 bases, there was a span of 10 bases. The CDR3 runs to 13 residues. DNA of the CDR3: TGTGCCAGCAGTTTGGGGCTCTGGGAGACCCAGTACTTC. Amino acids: CASSLGLWETQYF.

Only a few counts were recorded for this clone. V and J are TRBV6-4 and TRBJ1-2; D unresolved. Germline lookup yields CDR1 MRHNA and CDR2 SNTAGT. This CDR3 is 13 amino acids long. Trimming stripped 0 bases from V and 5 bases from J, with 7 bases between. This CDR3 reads CASSDSGGYGYTF. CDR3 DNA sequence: TGTGCCAGCAGTGACTCTGGCGGGTATGGCTACACCTTC.

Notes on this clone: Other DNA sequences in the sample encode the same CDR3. The CDR3 protein is CASSMGRNYGYTF. The CDR3 nucleotides read TGTGCCAGTAGTATGGGCAGGAACTATGGCTACACCTTC. This chain uses TRBV19 with TRBJ1-2; D not resolved. V dropped 3 bases and J dropped 2 bases, with 7 bases sitting between them. The CDR3 length is 13 residues. Germline V gene data show CDR1 as LNHDA and CDR2 as SQIVND (reference sequence).

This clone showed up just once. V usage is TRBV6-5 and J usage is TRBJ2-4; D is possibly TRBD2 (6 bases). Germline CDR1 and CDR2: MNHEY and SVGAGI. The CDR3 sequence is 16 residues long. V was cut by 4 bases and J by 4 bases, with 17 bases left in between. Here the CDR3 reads CASSSQTGSGKNIQYF. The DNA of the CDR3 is TGTGCCAGCAGTTCCCAAACGGGGAGCGGGAAAAACATTCAGTACTTC.

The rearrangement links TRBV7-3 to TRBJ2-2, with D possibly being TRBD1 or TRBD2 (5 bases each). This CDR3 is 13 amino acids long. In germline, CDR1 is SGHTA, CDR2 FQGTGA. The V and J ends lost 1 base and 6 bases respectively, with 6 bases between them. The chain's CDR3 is CASSLMGAGELFF. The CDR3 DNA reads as TGTGCCAGCAGCTTAATGGGGGCCGGGGAGCTGTTTTTT.

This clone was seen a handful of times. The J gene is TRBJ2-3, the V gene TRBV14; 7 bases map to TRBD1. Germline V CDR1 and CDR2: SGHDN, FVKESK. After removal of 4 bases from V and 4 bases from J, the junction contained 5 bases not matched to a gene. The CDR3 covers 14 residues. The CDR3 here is CASSLRQGSDTQYF. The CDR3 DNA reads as TGTGCCAGCAGCCTCCGACAGGGATCAGATACGCAGTATTTT.

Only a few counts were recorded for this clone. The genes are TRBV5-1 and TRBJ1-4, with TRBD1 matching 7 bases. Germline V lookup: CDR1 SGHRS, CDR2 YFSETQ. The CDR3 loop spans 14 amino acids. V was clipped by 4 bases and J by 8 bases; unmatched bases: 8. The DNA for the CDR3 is TGCGCCAGCAGCCGGGACAGCGGTGAGGAAAAACTGTTTTTT. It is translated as CASSRDSGEEKLFF.